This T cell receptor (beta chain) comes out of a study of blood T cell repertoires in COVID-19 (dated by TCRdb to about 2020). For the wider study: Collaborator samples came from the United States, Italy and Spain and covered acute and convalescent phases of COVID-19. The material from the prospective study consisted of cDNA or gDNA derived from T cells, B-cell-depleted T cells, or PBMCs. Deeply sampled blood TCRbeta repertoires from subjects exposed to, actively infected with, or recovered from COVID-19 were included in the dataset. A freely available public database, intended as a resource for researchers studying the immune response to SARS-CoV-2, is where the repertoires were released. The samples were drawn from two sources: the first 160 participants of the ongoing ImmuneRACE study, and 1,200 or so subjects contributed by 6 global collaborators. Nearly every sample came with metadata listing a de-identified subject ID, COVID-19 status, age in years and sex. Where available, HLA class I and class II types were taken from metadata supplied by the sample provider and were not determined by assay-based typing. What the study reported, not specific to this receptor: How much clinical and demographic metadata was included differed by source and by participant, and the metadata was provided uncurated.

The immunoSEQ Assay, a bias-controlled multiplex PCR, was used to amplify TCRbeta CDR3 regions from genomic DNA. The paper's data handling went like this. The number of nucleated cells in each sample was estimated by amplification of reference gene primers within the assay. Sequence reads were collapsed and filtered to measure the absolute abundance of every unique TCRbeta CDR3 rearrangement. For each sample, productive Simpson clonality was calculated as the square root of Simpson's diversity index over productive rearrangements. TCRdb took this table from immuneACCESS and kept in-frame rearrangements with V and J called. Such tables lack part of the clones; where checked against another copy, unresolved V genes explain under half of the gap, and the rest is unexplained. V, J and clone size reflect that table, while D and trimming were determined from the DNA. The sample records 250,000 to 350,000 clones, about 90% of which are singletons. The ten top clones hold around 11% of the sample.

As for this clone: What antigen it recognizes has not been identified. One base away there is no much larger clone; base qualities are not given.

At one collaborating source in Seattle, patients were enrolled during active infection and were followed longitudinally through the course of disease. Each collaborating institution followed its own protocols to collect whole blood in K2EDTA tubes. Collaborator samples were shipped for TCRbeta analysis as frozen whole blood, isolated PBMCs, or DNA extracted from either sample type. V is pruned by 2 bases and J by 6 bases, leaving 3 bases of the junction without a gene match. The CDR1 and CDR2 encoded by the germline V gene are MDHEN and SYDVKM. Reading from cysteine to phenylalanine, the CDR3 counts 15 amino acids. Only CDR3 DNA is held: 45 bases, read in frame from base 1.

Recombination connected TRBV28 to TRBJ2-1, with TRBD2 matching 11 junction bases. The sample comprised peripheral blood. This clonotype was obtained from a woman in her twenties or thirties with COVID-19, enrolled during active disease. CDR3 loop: CASSLNSGRANEQFF. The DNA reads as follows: TGTGCCAGCAGTTTAAATAGCGGGAGGGCCAATGAGCAGTTCTTC.